The text below deals with one T cell receptor (beta chain). Here immunoSEQ multiplex PCR was the method, and the copy in TCRdb shows in-frame clones only, minus some. Here the sample spans about 200,000 clones, 70% to 90% being singletons. This entry comes from a study of blood T cell repertoires in COVID-19. Trimming took off 4 bases at V and 3 bases at J, with 15 bases between the two ends. This CDR3 region has 16 residues. Looked up from germline, CDR1 is LGHDT and CDR2 is YNNKEL (reference sequence). This TCR came from a woman between 18 and 29 years old who had recovered from COVID-19. The rearrangement joins TRBV3-1 (or the pseudogene TRBV3-2) to TRBJ1-4; TRBD1 is a possible D gene (5 bases). Sequences were obtained from PBMCs or T cells enriched from blood (not recorded which). The CDR3 DNA is TGTGCCAGCAGCCCCGGGGGTTCGGCAGCTAATGAAAAACTGTTTTTT. This translates into CASSPGGSAANEKLFF.